Sequencing of this TCR beta chain was carried out in a study of T-cell reconstitution after alpha-beta-depleted transplantation in children. Study findings and constraints: Hyperexpanded clones declined; after one year, newly produced T cells mostly supplied diversity. Several hundred expanded graft clones reportedly supplied alpha-beta T cells about two months after transplant. Some patients owed their high day-60 TCRbeta diversity to surviving recipient T cells and thymic progenitors.

As concerns this clonotype: The target antigen is unknown.

During its preparation, the TCRbeta library received unique molecular identifiers. TCRdb called the PCR reads again in MiXCR, with one record for every CDR3 protein. The sample holds hundreds of thousands of distinct CDR3 sequences, roughly 8.2% seen once. The V and J ends lost 6 bases and 4 bases respectively, with 13 bases between them. CDR3 length: 13 residues. Per the germline V gene, CDR1 is SGDLS and CDR2 is YYNGEE. This TCR was sampled from a female patient younger than 10 who had a stem cell transplant for Fanconi anemia, so the T cells may come from the graft donor. V gene TRBV9 combines with J gene TRBJ1-2, with D uncertain. The sequencing used peripheral blood, collected 360 days after TCRalphabeta/CD19-depleted stem cell transplant. In DNA form, the CDR3 reads TGTGCCAGCATTGAGGGCTTCATCTATGGCTACACCTTC. It is translated as CASIEGFIYGYTF.